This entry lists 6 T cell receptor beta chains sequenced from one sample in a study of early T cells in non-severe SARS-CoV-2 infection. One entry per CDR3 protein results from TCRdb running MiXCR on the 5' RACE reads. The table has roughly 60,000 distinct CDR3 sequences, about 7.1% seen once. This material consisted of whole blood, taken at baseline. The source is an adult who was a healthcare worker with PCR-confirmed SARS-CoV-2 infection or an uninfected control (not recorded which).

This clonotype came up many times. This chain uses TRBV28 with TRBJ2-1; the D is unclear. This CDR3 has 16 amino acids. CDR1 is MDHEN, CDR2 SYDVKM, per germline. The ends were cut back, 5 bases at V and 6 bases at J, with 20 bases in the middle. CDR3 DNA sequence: TGTGCCAGCAGTAAGGTCCACAGAACCCCCGTCAATGAGCAGTTCTTC. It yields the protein CASSKVHRTPVNEQFF.

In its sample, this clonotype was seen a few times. The CDR3 nucleotides are TGTGCCAGCAGCTTATCGATCCCTAGCACAGATACGCAGTATTTT. Translation: CASSLSIPSTDTQYF. This sequence joins TRBV7-2 and TRBJ2-3; D gene ambiguous. This CDR3 is 15 amino acids long. V shed 2 bases and J shed 0 bases, with 9 bases lying between them. Germline loops: CDR1 SGHTA, CDR2 FQGNSA.

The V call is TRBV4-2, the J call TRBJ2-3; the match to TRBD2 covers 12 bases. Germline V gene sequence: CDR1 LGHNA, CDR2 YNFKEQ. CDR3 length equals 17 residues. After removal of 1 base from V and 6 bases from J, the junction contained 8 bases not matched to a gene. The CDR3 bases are TGTGCCAGCAGCCAAGGACTAGCGGGGGTTTTGGGGGATACGCAGTATTTT. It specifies CASSQGLAGVLGDTQYF.

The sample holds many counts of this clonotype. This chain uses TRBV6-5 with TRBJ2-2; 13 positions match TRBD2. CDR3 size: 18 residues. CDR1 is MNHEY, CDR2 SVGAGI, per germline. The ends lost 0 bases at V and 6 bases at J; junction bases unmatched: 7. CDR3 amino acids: CASSYSTPGLAGSGELFF. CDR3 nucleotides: TGTGCCAGCAGTTACTCTACTCCGGGACTAGCGGGGTCCGGGGAGCTGTTTTTT.

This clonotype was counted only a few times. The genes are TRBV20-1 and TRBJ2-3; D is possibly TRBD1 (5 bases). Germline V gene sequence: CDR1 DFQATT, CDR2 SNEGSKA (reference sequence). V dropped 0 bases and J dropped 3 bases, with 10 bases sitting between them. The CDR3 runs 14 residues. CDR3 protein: CSARDPKGTDTQYF. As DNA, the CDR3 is TGCAGTGCTAGAGACCCCAAGGGGACAGATACGCAGTATTTT.

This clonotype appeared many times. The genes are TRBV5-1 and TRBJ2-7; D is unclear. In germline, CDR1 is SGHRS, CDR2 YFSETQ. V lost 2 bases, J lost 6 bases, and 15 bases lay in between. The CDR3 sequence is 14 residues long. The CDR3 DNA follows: TGCGCCAGCAGCTTACGAAGGCTCAGAGGCGAGCAGTACTTC. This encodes CASSLRRLRGEQYF.